These 31 T cell receptor beta chains share one sample of origin, sequenced in a study of OX40 agonist ivuxolimab in advanced cancers. Only in-frame clones appear in the TCRdb table, and some are missing; sequencing was by immunoSEQ multiplex PCR. The sample holds about 45,000 clones, 84% seen once. The material sequenced was CD4+ or CD8+ T cells sorted from blood, taken in a trial of the OX40 agonist ivuxolimab. The receptors here all came from an adult with an advanced solid tumor such as melanoma, head and neck, liver or kidney cancer.

This chain uses TRBV2 with TRBJ2-1; 10 nucleotides align to TRBD2. Germline CDR1 is SNHLY and CDR2 is FYNNEI. With V trimmed by 6 bases and J by 5 bases, 4 bases remained unmatched. The CDR3 totals 14 residues. CDR3 DNA: TGTGCCAGCAGCCTAGCGGGGGCCGACAATGAGCAGTTCTTC. This gives the protein CASSLAGADNEQFF.

This clone is a singleton in its sample. V gene TRBV28 combines with J gene TRBJ2-3; perhaps D is TRBD1 or TRBD2 (5 bases each). Between the trimmed V and J ends, which lost 0 bases and 0 bases, there was a span of 7 bases. Germline CDR1 and CDR2: MDHEN and SYDVKM. The CDR3 has 15 amino acids. The CDR3 is CASSLWGDSTDTQYF. The CDR3 DNA follows: TGTGCCAGCAGTTTATGGGGGGATAGCACAGATACGCAGTATTTT.

J is TRBJ2-7 and V is TRBV6-5; 7 positions agree with TRBD1. This CDR3 region has 13 residues. Germline V gene sequence: CDR1 MNHEY, CDR2 SVGAGI. Trimming took 6 bases from V and 1 from J; bases not matched to a gene: 3. The CDR3 reads CASRWTGSYEQYF. CDR3 nucleotides: TGTGCCAGCAGGTGGACAGGTTCCTACGAGCAGTACTTC.

The chain links TRBV11-2 to TRBJ1-1; D is possibly TRBD1 (5 bases). CDR3 length: 18 amino acids. Per the germline V gene, CDR1 is SGHAT and CDR2 is FQNNGV. The germline V and J ends were trimmed by 0 bases and 3 bases, with 20 bases remaining between them. Here the CDR3 reads CASSLDAPSGGLDTEAFF. The CDR3 nucleotides read TGTGCCAGCAGCTTAGATGCCCCGTCGGGGGGACTGGACACTGAAGCTTTCTTT.

The rearrangement joins TRBV10-3 to TRBJ2-4, with TRBD2 as a possible D gene (6 bases). Deletions cut 0 bases from V and 3 bases from J, with 15 bases between. Germline CDR1 and CDR2: ENHRY and SYGVKD. The CDR3 is 17 amino acids. CDR3 sequence (DNA): TGTGCCATCAGTGAGTCCGCGGGGCGTAAGGACAAAAACATTCAGTACTTC. Translated, it gives CAISESAGRKDKNIQYF.

The gene calls are TRBV5-1 and TRBJ1-6; 8 nucleotides align to TRBD1. Germline values: CDR1 SGHRS, CDR2 YFSETQ. The CDR3 runs to 17 residues. The trim removed 0 bases at V and 0 bases at J, leaving 2 bases unmatched. The CDR3 sequence: CASSLGDRSSYNSPLHF. The DNA of the CDR3 is TGCGCCAGCAGCTTGGGGGACAGGAGCTCCTATAATTCACCCCTCCACTTT.

The chain carries TRBV5-4 and TRBJ1-2, with TRBD1 matching over 7 bases. CDR1 and CDR2 (germline): SGHNT, YYREEE (reference sequence). The trim removed 1 base at V and 3 bases at J, leaving 6 bases unmatched. CDR3 length: 15 residues. The CDR3 DNA is TGTGCCAGCAGCTTGTTTACAGGGGACGACTATGGCTACACCTTC. It specifies CASSLFTGDDYGYTF.

The chain combines TRBV28 with TRBJ1-4; no clear D. CDR1 and CDR2 from the germline V gene are MDHEN and SYDVKM. The CDR3 covers 16 residues. V was cut by 4 bases and J by 6 bases, with 18 bases left in between. The CDR3, as DNA: TGTGCCAGCAGTTCCTCCCCGGGAGGTAGCGATGAAAAACTGTTTTTT. The encoded protein is CASSSSPGGSDEKLFF.

The rearrangement uses TRBV10-3 and TRBJ1-1; D is ambiguous. V was shortened by 5 bases and J by 7 bases, with 14 bases between the two germline ends. This CDR3 is built from 13 residues. Germline CDR1 reads ENHRY; CDR2 reads SYGVKD. CDR3 coding DNA: TGTGCCATCAGTCGGGAGCTCCTTTATGAAGCTTTCTTT. It is translated as CAISRELLYEAFF.

This chain links TRBV11-3 with TRBJ2-1; D uncertain. The V gene lost 3 bases and the J gene lost 8 bases, with 14 bases spanning the gap. Germline V gene lookup returns CDR1 SGHNT and CDR2 YENEEA. The CDR3 has 14 residues. The CDR3 DNA sequence: TGTGCCAGCAGCTTCTCCCCTTCCATCGATGAGCAGTTCTTC. This codes for CASSFSPSIDEQFF.

This sequence joins TRBV5-4 and TRBJ2-5; TRBD2 aligns across 11 bases. The CDR3 totals 16 residues. Germline loops: CDR1 SGHNT, CDR2 YYREEE (reference sequence). V lost 4 bases, J lost 2 bases, and 7 bases stayed unmatched. The CDR3 nucleotides are TGTGCCAGCAGCACCCGGACTAGCGGGCTTCAAGAGACCCAGTACTTC. Translating gives CASSTRTSGLQETQYF.

V and J are TRBV9 and TRBJ1-1; tentative D call: TRBD1 (6 bases). Trimming removed 0 bases from V and 0 bases from J, with 15 bases in between. Germline V CDR1 and CDR2: SGDLS, YYNGEE. This CDR3 region has 17 residues. CDR3 sequence: CASSVEDRRELNTEAFF. CDR3 DNA sequence: TGTGCCAGCAGCGTAGAGGACAGAAGGGAGCTGAACACTGAAGCTTTCTTT.

The chain links TRBV12-5 to TRBJ2-1; 10 nucleotides align to TRBD2. The CDR3 runs to 15 residues. V gave up 3 bases and J gave up 6 bases; unmatched junction bases: 5. CDR1 LGHNT and CDR2 FRNRAP come from the germline V gene. The CDR3 is CASGFLAGGPNEQFF. The CDR3 region has the DNA TGTGCTAGTGGTTTCTTAGCGGGGGGCCCCAATGAGCAGTTCTTC. The full variable domain, its missing parts supplied by reference TRBV12-5 and TRBJ2-1, is DARVTQTPRHKVTEMGQEVTMRCQPILGHNTVFWYRQTMMQGLELLAYFRNRAPLDDSGMPKDRFSAEMPDATLATLKIQPSEPRDSAVYFCASGFLAGGPNEQFFGPGTRLTVL.

This chain links TRBV28 with TRBJ2-7; D unresolved. Germline assignment: CDR1 MDHEN and CDR2 SYDVKM. V was clipped by 1 base and J by 7 bases, with 14 bases between them. There are 14 residues in the CDR3. Here the CDR3 DNA reads TGTGCCAGCAGTTTATTTGGCACCTCTCAAGAGCAGTACTTC. Protein product: CASSLFGTSQEQYF.

The V gene is TRBV9, the J gene TRBJ1-1, with unresolved D. The germline V gene has CDR1 SGDLS and CDR2 YYNGEE. The V end lost 0 bases, the J end lost 3 bases, and 6 bases lay between the germline ends. This CDR3 has 13 residues. The CDR3 nucleotides read TGTGCCAGCAGCGTAGGGGGAGACACTGAAGCTTTCTTT. Residues: CASSVGGDTEAFF.

The V gene is TRBV19, the J gene TRBJ1-5, with D unresolved. The V gene lost 4 bases and the J gene lost 5 bases, with 6 bases spanning the gap. The CDR3 has 12 amino acids. Germline V gene sequence: CDR1 LNHDA, CDR2 SQIVND (reference sequence). The CDR3 bases are TGTGCCAGTAGTACAGGATATCAGCCCCAGCATTTT. Its translation is CASSTGYQPQHF.

This clone came up once. The rearrangement uses TRBV27 and TRBJ2-1; 8 bases are shared with TRBD2. Germline trimming cut 5 bases from V and 6 bases from J; bases unmatched to any gene: 12. Germline loops: CDR1 MNHEY, CDR2 SMNVEV (reference sequence). The CDR3 extends over 16 amino acids. The CDR3 region is CASSLIAGNFFNEQFF. The CDR3 bases are TGTGCCAGCAGTCTCATAGCGGGGAATTTTTTCAATGAGCAGTTCTTC.

This clone is medium-sized in the sample. The rearrangement joins TRBV6-4 to TRBJ1-5; D is uncertain. The CDR3 spans 13 residues. Trimming shortened V by 6 bases and J by 1 base, and 7 bases separated the two germline ends. Germline loops: CDR1 MRHNA, CDR2 SNTAGT. The CDR3 is CASSIGSNQPQHF. CDR3 bases: TGTGCCAGCAGCATAGGCAGCAATCAGCCCCAGCATTTT.

The rearrangement uses TRBV7-8 and TRBJ1-1, with D possibly matching TRBD1 (5 bases). Trimming took off 1 base at V and 5 bases at J, with 14 bases between the two ends. Germline V CDR1 and CDR2: SGHVS, FQNEAQ. This CDR3 is built from 15 residues. For the CDR3, the DNA is TGTGCCAGCAGCTTAGGCACAGGTGTGGGGACTGAAGCTTTCTTT. Its protein is CASSLGTGVGTEAFF.

This chain links TRBV4-3 with TRBJ1-2; 8 bases are shared with TRBD1. Looked up from germline, CDR1 is LGHNA and CDR2 is YSLEER. The CDR3 consists of 15 residues. With V trimmed by 1 base and J by 5 bases, 6 bases remained unmatched. CDR3 protein: CASSQGAGGWYGYTF. The CDR3 region has the DNA TGCGCCAGCAGCCAAGGGGCAGGGGGCTGGTATGGCTACACCTTC.

This clone was observed once. The gene calls are TRBV7-8 and TRBJ2-1, with 8 bases that match TRBD2. CDR1 and CDR2 from the germline V gene are SGHVS and FQNEAQ. Losses at the gene ends were 3 bases for V and 6 bases for J; bases not matched to a gene: 4. The CDR3 is made up of 14 amino acids. CDR3 protein: CASSFTSGSNEQFF. Here the CDR3 DNA reads TGTGCCAGCAGCTTTACTAGCGGTAGCAATGAGCAGTTCTTC.

The V call is TRBV15, the J call TRBJ2-3; 8 bases map to TRBD2. The germline CDR1 and CDR2 sequences are LNHNV and YYDKDF (reference sequence). The CDR3 is 19 amino acids. V lost 8 bases and J lost 2; bases outside the gene matches: 21. The CDR3 nucleotides are TGTGCCACCCGATACTCCGGGAGGGGGGGACGACCAAACACAGATACGCAGTATTTT. As protein: CATRYSGRGGRPNTDTQYF. Together with reference TRBV15 and TRBJ2-3, the CDR3 gives the full variable domain: DAMVIQNPRYQVTQFGKPVTLSCSQTLNHNVMYWYQQKSSQAPKLLFHYYDKDFNNEADTPDNFQSRRPNTSFCFLDIRSPGLGDTAMYLCATRYSGRGGRPNTDTQYFGPGTRLTVL.

This clone was detected many times. The chain joins TRBV5-5 to TRBJ1-1; TRBD1 matches 8 bases. The CDR3 is made up of 14 amino acids. V gave up 3 bases and J gave up 1 base; unmatched junction bases: 2. Looked up from germline, CDR1 is SGHKS and CDR2 is YYEKEE (reference sequence). DNA of the CDR3: TGTGCCAGCAGCTACGGGACAGGGAACACTGAAGCTTTCTTT. It is translated as CASSYGTGNTEAFF. Full variable domain (rest looked up from reference TRBV5-5 and TRBJ1-1): DAGVTQSPTHLIKTRGQQVTLRCSPISGHKSVSWYQQVLGQGPQFIFQYYEKEERGRGNFPDRFSARQFPNYSSELNVNALLLGDSALYLCASSYGTGNTEAFFGQGTRLTVV.

The V call is TRBV7-9, the J call TRBJ2-1; D call uncertain. V was clipped by 6 bases and J by 0 bases, with 9 bases between them. The CDR3 has 14 residues. In germline, CDR1 is SEHNR, CDR2 FQNEAQ (reference sequence). CDR3 DNA sequence: TGTGCCAGCAGGCTCGGGTTCTCCTACAATGAGCAGTTCTTC. The encoded protein is CASRLGFSYNEQFF.

The rearrangement uses TRBV2 and TRBJ1-1, with 9 bases that match TRBD1. The CDR3 covers 13 residues. The V gene's germline CDR1 is SNHLY and CDR2 FYNNEI. Trimming took 7 bases from V and 1 from J; bases not matched to a gene: 1. The CDR3 is CASTGQGNTEAFF. CDR3 sequence (DNA): TGTGCCAGCACGGGACAGGGGAACACTGAAGCTTTCTTT.

The rearrangement links TRBV19 to TRBJ2-3; no clear D gene. V was trimmed by 4 bases and J by 4 bases, leaving 9 bases between them. CDR1 LNHDA and CDR2 SQIVND come from the germline V gene (reference sequence). The CDR3 sequence is 13 residues long. CDR3 region: CASSTLSSDTQYF. CDR3 coding DNA: TGTGCCAGTAGTACCCTCAGTTCAGATACGCAGTATTTT.

V and J are TRBV7-9 and TRBJ1-1; 8 bases are a match to TRBD1. Germline V CDR1 and CDR2: SEHNR, FQNEAQ (reference sequence). This CDR3 has 16 amino acids. V dropped 4 bases and J dropped 2; count of bases not matched to a gene: 9. Here the CDR3 reads CASSSSTGAFNTEAFF. In DNA, the CDR3 is TGTGCCAGCAGCTCCTCGACAGGGGCCTTTAACACTGAAGCTTTCTTT.

The chain couples TRBV5-1 to TRBJ2-2; D gene ambiguous. CDR3 length: 12 residues. Germline lookup yields CDR1 SGHRS and CDR2 YFSETQ. The V end was cut by 4 bases, the J end by 9 bases, with 10 bases between. The CDR3 DNA is TGCGCCAGCAGCACGTCCGGCAGGGAGCTGTTTTTT. Translation: CASSTSGRELFF.

Written as DNA, the CDR3 is TGTGCCAGCAGCCCCTCCGGGACCACTGAAGCTTTCTTT. Encoded protein: CASSPSGTTEAFF. This rearrangement joins TRBV6-4 to TRBJ1-1; tentative D call: TRBD1 (5 bases). The length of the CDR3 is 13 residues. V shed 6 bases and J shed 4 bases, with 12 bases lying between them. Germline V gene sequence: CDR1 MRHNA, CDR2 SNTAGT.

This chain connects TRBV5-1 to TRBJ1-3; D might be TRBD1 (5 bases). V was pared by 4 bases and J by 0 bases, with 14 bases between. CDR3 size: 16 residues. Germline CDR1 is SGHRS and CDR2 is YFSETQ. This chain's CDR3 is CASSQYGGSSGNTIYF. Written as DNA, the CDR3 is TGCGCCAGCAGCCAATACGGGGGAAGCTCTGGAAACACCATATATTTT.

The rearrangement uses TRBV19 and TRBJ2-7; D is possibly TRBD2 (5 bases). CDR1 LNHDA and CDR2 SQIVND come from the germline V gene (reference sequence). CDR3 length equals 13 residues. Trimming removed 3 bases at V and 7 bases at J, with 13 bases between. CDR3 nucleotide sequence: TGTGCCAGTAGTATTGACCTACTAGTGGAGCAGTACTTC. As protein: CASSIDLLVEQYF.